The TCR beta chain described here comes from a study of CD8 T cells in Susac syndrome. Turning to the study itself: At the time of blood draw, patients with Susac syndrome were therapy-naive, receiving corticosteroids, or receiving intravenous immunoglobulin alone.

Patients with Susac syndrome met the recently defined diagnostic criteria for definite or probable disease. Germline V gene lookup returns CDR1 DFQATT and CDR2 SNEGSKA (reference sequence). This CDR3 has 13 amino acids. J lost 9 bases, V lost 6 bases, and 12 bases had no gene match. RNA in amounts of about 0.5 to 1 ug was reverse transcribed with random hexamers. Each CDR3 protein gets one entry after TCRdb re-called the immunoSEQ multiplex PCR reads with MiXCR. The sample has under 200,000 distinct CDR3 sequences; 94% are singletons. Sequenced: CD4+ T cells from PBMCs. The receptor was derived from a human donor with Susac syndrome. The J gene is TRBJ2-7, the V gene TRBV20-1, with TRBD1 identical over 9 bases. CDR3 loop: CSATPPDRGRQYF. The CDR3 DNA reads as TGCAGTGCCACCCCTCCGGACAGGGGCAGGCAGTACTTC.